A selection of T cell receptor beta chains follows, all from one sample in a study of tumor-infiltrating lymphocytes in primary liver carcinoma. TCRdb ran MiXCR on the multiplex PCR reads and lists one entry per CDR3 protein. The table lists roughly 32,000 distinct CDR3 sequences, around 80% of them singletons, with 36% in the top ten. Sequenced: liver tumor tissue from sampling region 5. All receptors come from a man aged 35-49 years with primary liver carcinoma and hepatitis B virus infection. The CDR3 runs from the conserved cysteine through the conserved F or W. A D gene is named only where the DNA matches it firmly. Rows may omit the clone size; those that give it use once, few, many or a size class.

TGTGCCAGTAGTGAACGCCAGATAAAGCAGTTCTTC | CASSERQIKQFF | TRBJ2-1 | TRBV6-1 | - | -
TGTGCCAGCAGTTTACTGCCAGAGTGCGCTGAAGCTTTCTTT | CASSLLPECAEAFF | TRBJ1-1 | TRBV12-3/TRBV12-4 | - | -
TGTGTCAGCAGCACGGGACAGGGGCACAATTCACCCCTCCACTTT | CVSSTGQGHNSPLHF | TRBJ1-6 | TRBV5-4 | - | TRBD1
TGTGCCAGCAGCTTACTAGCGTTTAGCACAGATACGCAGTATTTT | CASSLLAFSTDTQYF | TRBJ2-3 | TRBV11-2 | many | -
TGTGCCAACGGTACCCCCGGGGGGCCGCCCCAAGAGACCCAGTACTTC | CANGTPGGPPQETQYF | TRBJ2-5 | TRBV6-6 | - | -
TGTGGCAGCAGTTCTTCTTACGAGCATTACTTC | CGSSSSYEHYF | TRBJ2-7 | TRBV12-3/TRBV12-4 | - | -
TGTACCAGCAGTTACCCGGGACTAGCAGTAGCCCACCGAAGCTCCTACAATGAGCAGTTCTTC | CTSSYPGLAVAHRSSYNEQFF | TRBJ2-1 | TRBV6-6 | - | TRBD2
TGTGCCAGCAGCTTGGGGACAGGGGGTTTCTTCAATGAGCAGTTCTTC | CASSLGTGGFFNEQFF | TRBJ2-1 | TRBV11-2 | few | TRBD1
TGTGCCAGCAGTAGGGAGACAGGGGGCTCCTACGGGCAGTACTTC | CASSRETGGSYGQYF | TRBJ2-7 | TRBV12-3/TRBV12-4 | - | TRBD1
TGTGCCAGCCGACTAAGGGAAATAAGTACCTACGAGCAGTACTTC | CASRLREISTYEQYF | TRBJ2-7 | TRBV12-3/TRBV12-4 | - | -
TGTGCCAGCAGCTTTGTGGCATGGGGCCAGTGCAAGCAGTACTTC | CASSFVAWGQCKQYF | TRBJ2-7 | TRBV11-2 | once | -
TGCGCCAGCAGTGAGACAGGGGGCTTACCAGAAGCTTTCTTT | CASSETGGLPEAFF | TRBJ1-1 | TRBV10-2 | - | TRBD1
TGTGCCAACAGTTTTGGACAGGGGGCCAATTACGAGCAGTACTTC | CANSFGQGANYEQYF | TRBJ2-7 | TRBV12-3/TRBV12-4 | - | TRBD1
TGCGGTAGCAGCCAAAACCCTGAAGGAAACCCCGGGGAGCTGTTTTTT | CGSSQNPEGNPGELFF | TRBJ2-2 | TRBV4-3 | - | -
TGCAGCGTACTCACCCAGGGGGCGGAGACCCAGTACTTC | CSVLTQGAETQYF | TRBJ2-5 | TRBV29-1 | - | TRBD1
TGCGCCAGCAGCCAAGGGGACATGAGGTATGGCTACACCTTC | CASSQGDMRYGYTF | TRBJ1-2 | TRBV4-1 | - | -
TGTGCCAGCAGCCTCCCTTTGGACGGATGGTACTCCTACGAGCAGTACTTC | CASSLPLDGWYSYEQYF | TRBJ2-7 | TRBV28 | few | -
TGTGGCAGTACCATAGCGGGAGTGGGGAATGAGAAGTTCTTC | CGSTIAGVGNEKFF | TRBJ2-1 | TRBV6-1 | - | TRBD2
TGCAGCGTAACTAGCGGCTCCTACGAGCAGTATTTC | CSVTSGSYEQYF | TRBJ2-7 | TRBV29-1 | - | TRBD2